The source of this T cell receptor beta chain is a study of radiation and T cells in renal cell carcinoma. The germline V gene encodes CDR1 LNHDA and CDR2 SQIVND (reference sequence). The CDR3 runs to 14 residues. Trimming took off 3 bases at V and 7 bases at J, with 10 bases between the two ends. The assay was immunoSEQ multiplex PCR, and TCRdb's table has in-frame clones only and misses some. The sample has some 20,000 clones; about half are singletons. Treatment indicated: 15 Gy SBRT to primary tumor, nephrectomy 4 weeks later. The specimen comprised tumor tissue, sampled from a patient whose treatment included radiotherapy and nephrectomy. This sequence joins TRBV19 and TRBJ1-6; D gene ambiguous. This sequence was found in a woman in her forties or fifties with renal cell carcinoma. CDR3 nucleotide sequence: TGTGCCAGTAGTATCTCCACATCCAATTCACCCCTCCACTTT. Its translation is CASSISTSNSPLHF.